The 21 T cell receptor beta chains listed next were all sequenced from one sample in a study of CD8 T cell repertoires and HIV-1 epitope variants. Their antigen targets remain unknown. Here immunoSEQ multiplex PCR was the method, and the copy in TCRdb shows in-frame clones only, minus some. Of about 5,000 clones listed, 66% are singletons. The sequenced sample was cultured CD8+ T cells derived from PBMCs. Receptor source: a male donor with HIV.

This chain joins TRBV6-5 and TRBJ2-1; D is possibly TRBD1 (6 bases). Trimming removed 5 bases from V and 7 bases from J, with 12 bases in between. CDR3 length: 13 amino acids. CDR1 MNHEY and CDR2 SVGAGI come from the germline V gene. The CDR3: CASSLLRGNEQFF. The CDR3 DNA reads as TGTGCCAGCAGTCTCTTAAGGGGGAATGAGCAGTTCTTC.

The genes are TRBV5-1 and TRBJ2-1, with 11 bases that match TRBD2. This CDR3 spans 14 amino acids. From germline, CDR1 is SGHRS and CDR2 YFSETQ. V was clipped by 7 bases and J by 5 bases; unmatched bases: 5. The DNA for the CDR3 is TGCGCCAGCGTCTTAGCGGGGGGGAACAATGAGCAGTTCTTC. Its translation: CASVLAGGNNEQFF. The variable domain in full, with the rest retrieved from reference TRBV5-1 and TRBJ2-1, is KAGVTQTPRYLIKTRGQQVTLSCSPISGHRSVSWYQQTPGQGLQFLFEYFSETQRNKGNFPGRFSGRQFSNSRSEMNVSTLELGDSALYLCASVLAGGNNEQFFGPGTRLTVL.

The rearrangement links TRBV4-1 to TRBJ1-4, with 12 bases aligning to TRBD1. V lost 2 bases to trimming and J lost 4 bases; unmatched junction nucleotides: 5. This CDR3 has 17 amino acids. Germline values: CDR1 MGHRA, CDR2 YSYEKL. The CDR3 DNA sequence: TGCGCCAGCAGCCAACCGGGACAGGGGGCATTTAATGAAAAACTGTTTTTT. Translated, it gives CASSQPGQGAFNEKLFF.

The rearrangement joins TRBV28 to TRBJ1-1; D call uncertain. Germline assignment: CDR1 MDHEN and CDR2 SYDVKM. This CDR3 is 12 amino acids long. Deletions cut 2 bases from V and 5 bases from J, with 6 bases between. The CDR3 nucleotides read TGTGCCAGCAGTTTAATGGGGACTGAAGCTTTCTTT. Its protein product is CASSLMGTEAFF.

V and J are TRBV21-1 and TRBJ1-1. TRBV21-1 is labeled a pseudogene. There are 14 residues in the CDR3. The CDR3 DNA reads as TGTGCCAGCAGCAGGAGGGGCAGAGGCGCTGAAGCTTTCTTT. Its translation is CASSRRGRGAEAFF.

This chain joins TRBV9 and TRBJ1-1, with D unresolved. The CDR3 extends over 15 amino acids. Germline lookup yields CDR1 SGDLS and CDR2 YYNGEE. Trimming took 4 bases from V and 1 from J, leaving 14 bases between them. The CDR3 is CASSPGGETNTEAFF. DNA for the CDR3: TGTGCCAGCAGCCCAGGCGGGGAAACGAACACTGAAGCTTTCTTT.

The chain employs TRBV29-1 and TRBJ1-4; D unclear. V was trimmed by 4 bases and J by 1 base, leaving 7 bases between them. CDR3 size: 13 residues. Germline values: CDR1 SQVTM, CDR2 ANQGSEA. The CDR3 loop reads CSVVWVTNEKLFF. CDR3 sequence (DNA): TGCAGCGTTGTTTGGGTAACTAATGAAAAACTGTTTTTT.

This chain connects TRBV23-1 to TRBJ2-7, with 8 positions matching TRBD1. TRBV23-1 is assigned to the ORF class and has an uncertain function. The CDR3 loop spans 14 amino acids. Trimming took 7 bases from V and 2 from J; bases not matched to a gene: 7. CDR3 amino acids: CASKGQAMTYEQYF. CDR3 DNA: TGCGCCAGCAAGGGACAGGCGATGACCTACGAGCAGTACTTC.

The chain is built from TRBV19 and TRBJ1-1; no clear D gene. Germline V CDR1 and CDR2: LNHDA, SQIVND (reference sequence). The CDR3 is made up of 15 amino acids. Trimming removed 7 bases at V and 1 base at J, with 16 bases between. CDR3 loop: CASILWEGTNTEAFF. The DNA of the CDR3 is TGTGCCAGTATACTTTGGGAGGGAACGAACACTGAAGCTTTCTTT.

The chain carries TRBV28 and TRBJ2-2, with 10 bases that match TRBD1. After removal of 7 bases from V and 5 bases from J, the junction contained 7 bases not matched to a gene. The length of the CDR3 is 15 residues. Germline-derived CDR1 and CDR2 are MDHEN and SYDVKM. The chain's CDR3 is CASTPWDRGTGELFF. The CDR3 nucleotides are TGTGCCAGCACCCCCTGGGACAGGGGAACCGGGGAGCTGTTTTTT.

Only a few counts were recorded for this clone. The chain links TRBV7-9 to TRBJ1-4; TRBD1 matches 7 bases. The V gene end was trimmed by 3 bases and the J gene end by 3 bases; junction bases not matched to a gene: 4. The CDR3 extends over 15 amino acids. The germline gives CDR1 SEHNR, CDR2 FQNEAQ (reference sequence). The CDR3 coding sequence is TGTGCCAGCAGCTTTCCGGGACAGCCTAATGAAAAACTGTTTTTT. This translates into CASSFPGQPNEKLFF.

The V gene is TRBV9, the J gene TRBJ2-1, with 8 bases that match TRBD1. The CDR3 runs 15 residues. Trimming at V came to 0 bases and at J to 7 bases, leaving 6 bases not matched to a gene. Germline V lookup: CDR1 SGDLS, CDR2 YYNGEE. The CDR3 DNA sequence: TGTGCCAGCAGCGTAGATGGACAGGGCTTGAATGAGCAGTTCTTC. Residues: CASSVDGQGLNEQFF.

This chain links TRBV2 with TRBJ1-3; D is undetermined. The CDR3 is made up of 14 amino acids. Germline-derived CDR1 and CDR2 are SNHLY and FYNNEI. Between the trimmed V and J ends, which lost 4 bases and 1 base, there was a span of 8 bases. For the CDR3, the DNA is TGTGCCAGCAGTGTCTGGCGGTCTGGAAACACCATATATTTT. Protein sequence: CASSVWRSGNTIYF.

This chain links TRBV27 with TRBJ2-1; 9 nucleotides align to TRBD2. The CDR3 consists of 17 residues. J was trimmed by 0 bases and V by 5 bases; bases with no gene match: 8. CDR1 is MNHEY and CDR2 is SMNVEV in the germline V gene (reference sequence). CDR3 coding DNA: TGTGCCAGCAGTCCTACGACTAGCGGCTACTCCTACAATGAGCAGTTCTTC. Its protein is CASSPTTSGYSYNEQFF.

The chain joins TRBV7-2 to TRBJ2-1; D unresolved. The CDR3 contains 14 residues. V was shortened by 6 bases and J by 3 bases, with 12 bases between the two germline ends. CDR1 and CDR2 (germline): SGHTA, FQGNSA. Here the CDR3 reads CASRPSVGYNEQFF. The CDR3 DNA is TGTGCCAGCAGACCCTCGGTAGGCTACAATGAGCAGTTCTTC.

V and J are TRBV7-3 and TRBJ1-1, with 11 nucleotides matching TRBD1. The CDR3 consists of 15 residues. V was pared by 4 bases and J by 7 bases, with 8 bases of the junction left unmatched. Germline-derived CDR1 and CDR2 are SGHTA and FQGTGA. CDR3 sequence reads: CASSSPDRGLVEAFF. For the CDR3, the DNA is TGTGCCAGCAGCTCTCCGGACAGGGGGCTTGTTGAAGCTTTCTTT.

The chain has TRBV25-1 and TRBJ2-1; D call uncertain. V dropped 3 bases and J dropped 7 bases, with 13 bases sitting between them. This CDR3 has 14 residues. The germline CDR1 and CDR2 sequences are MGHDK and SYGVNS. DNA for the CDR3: TGTGCCAGCAGTGAGGCCGGGCCAGTGAATGAGCAGTTCTTC. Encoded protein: CASSEAGPVNEQFF.

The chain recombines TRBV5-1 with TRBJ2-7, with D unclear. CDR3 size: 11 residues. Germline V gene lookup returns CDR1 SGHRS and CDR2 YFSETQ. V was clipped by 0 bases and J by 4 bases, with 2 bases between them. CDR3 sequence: CASSLGYEQYF. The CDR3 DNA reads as TGCGCCAGCAGCTTGGGGTACGAGCAGTACTTC.

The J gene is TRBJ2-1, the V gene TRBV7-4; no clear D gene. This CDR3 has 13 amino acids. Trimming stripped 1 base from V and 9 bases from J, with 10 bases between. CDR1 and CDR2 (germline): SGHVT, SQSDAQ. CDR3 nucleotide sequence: TGTGCCAGCAGCTTAGACGGTGCCAGTGAGCAGTTCTTC. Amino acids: CASSLDGASEQFF.

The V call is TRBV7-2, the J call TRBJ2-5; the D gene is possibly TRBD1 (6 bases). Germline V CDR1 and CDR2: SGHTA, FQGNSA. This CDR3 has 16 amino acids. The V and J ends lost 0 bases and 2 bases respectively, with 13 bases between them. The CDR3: CASSLATGLGQETQYF. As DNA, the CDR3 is TGTGCCAGCAGCTTAGCGACAGGCCTAGGTCAAGAGACCCAGTACTTC.

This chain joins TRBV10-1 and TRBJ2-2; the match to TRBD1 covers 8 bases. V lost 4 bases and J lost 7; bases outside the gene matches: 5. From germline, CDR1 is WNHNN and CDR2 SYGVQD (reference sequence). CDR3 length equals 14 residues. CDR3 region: CASSGQGANGELFF. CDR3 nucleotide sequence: TGCGCCAGCAGTGGCCAGGGGGCGAACGGGGAGCTGTTTTTT.